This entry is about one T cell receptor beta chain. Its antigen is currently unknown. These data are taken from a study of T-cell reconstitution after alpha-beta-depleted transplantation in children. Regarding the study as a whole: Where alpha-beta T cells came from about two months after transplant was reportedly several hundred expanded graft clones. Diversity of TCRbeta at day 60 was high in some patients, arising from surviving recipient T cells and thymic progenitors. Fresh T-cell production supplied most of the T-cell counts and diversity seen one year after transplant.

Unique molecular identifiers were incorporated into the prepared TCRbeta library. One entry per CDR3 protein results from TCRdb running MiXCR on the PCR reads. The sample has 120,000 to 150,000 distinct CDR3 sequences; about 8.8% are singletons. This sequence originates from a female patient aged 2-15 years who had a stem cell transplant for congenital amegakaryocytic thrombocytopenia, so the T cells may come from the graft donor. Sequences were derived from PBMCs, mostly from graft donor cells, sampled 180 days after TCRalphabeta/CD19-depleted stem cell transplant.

The DNA of the CDR3 is TGCGCCAGCAGCCAAAAAGGCGCTGGGGCCAACGTCCTGACTTTC. Protein sequence: CASSQKGAGANVLTF. The chain has TRBV4-1 and TRBJ2-6, with no clear D. Germline V gene sequence: CDR1 MGHRA, CDR2 YSYEKL. This CDR3 has 15 amino acids. The germline V and J ends were trimmed by 2 bases and 2 bases, with 7 bases remaining between them.